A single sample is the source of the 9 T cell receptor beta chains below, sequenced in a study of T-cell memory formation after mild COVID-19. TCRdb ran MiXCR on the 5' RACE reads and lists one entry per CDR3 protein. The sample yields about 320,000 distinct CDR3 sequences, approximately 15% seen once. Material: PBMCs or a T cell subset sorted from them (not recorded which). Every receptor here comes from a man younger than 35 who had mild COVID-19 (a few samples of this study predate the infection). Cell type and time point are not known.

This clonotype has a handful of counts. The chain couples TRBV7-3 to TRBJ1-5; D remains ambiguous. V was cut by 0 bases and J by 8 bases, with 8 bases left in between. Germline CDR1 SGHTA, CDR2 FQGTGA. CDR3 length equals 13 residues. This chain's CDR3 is CASSLTGREPQHF. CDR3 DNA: TGTGCCAGCAGCTTAACAGGTCGGGAGCCCCAGCATTTT.

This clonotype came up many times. The CDR3 sequence is CASSFHGFGTEAFF. The CDR3, as DNA: TGTGCCAGCAGCTTTCACGGGTTCGGCACTGAAGCTTTCTTT. This chain joins TRBV5-6 and TRBJ1-1; D is ambiguous. The CDR3 is 14 residues long. Germline loops: CDR1 SGHDT, CDR2 YYEEEE. The ends were cut back, 2 bases at V and 4 bases at J, with 12 bases in the middle.

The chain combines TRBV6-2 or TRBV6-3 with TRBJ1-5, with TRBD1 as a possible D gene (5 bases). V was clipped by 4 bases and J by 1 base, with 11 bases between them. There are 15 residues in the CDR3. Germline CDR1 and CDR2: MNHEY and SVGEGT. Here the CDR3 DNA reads TGTGCCAGCAGTTCCTACCGGGACAGCAATCAGCCCCAGCATTTT. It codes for CASSSYRDSNQPQHF.

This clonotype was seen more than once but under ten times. The DNA of the CDR3 is TGCGCCAGCAGCTTTGACCACATCTACAATGAGCAGTTCTTC. Residues: CASSFDHIYNEQFF. This sequence joins TRBV5-1 and TRBJ2-1, with no clear D. The CDR3 has 14 residues. V was trimmed by 2 bases and J by 3 bases, leaving 9 bases between them. Germline CDR1 and CDR2: SGHRS and YFSETQ.

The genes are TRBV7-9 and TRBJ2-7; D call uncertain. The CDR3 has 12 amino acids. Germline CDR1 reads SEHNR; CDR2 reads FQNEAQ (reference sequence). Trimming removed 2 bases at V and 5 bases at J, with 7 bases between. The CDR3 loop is CASSLTDDEQYV. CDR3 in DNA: TGTGCCAGCAGCTTAACTGACGACGAGCAGTACGTC.

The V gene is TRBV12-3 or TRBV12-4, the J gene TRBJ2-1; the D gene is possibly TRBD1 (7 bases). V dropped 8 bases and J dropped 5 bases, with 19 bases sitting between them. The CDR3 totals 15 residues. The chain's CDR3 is CASLWAGQSNNEQFF. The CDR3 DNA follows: TGTGCCAGCCTGTGGGCGGGACAGAGTAACAATGAGCAGTTCTTC.

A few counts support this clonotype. The CDR3 sequence is CASSLGSTNEQYV. Here the CDR3 DNA reads TGTGCCAGCAGCTTAGGAAGTACAAACGAGCAGTACGTC. The J gene is TRBJ2-7, the V gene TRBV7-9; D gene uncertain. The CDR3 consists of 13 residues. Germline CDR1 SEHNR, CDR2 FQNEAQ (reference sequence). Trimming removed 1 base from V and 5 bases from J, with 9 bases in between.

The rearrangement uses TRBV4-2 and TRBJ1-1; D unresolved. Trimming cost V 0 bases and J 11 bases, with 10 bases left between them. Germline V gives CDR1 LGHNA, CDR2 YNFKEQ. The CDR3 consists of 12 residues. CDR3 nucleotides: TGTGCCAGCAGCCAAGATGGATTTACGGCTTTCTTT. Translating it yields CASSQDGFTAFF.

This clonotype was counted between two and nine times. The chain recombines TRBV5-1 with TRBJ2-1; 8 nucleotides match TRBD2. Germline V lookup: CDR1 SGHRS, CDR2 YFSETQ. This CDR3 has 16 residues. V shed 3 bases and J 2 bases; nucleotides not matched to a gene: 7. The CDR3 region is CASSSSVGGAYNEQFF. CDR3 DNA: TGCGCCAGCAGCTCGAGTGTCGGGGGGGCCTACAATGAGCAGTTCTTC. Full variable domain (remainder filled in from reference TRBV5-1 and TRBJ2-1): KAGVTQTPRYLIKTRGQQVTLSCSPISGHRSVSWYQQTPGQGLQFLFEYFSETQRNKGNFPGRFSGRQFSNSRSEMNVSTLELGDSALYLCASSSSVGGAYNEQFFGPGTRLTVL.